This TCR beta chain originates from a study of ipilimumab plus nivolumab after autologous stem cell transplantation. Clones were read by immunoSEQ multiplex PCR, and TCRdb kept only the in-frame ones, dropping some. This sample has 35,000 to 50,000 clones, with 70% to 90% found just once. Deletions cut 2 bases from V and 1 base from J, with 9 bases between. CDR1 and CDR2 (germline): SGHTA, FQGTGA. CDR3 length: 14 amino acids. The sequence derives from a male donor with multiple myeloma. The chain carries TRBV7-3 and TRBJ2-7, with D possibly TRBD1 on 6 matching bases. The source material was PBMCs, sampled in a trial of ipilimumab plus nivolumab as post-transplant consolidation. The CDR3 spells CASSLRDTSYEQYF. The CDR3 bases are TGTGCCAGCAGCTTACGGGACACTTCCTACGAGCAGTACTTC. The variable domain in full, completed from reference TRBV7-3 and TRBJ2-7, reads GAGVSQTPSNKVTEKGKYVELRCDPISGHTALYWYRQSLGQGPEFLIYFQGTGAADDSGLPNDRFFAVRPEGSVSTLKIQRTERGDSAVYLCASSLRDTSYEQYFGPGTRLTVT.